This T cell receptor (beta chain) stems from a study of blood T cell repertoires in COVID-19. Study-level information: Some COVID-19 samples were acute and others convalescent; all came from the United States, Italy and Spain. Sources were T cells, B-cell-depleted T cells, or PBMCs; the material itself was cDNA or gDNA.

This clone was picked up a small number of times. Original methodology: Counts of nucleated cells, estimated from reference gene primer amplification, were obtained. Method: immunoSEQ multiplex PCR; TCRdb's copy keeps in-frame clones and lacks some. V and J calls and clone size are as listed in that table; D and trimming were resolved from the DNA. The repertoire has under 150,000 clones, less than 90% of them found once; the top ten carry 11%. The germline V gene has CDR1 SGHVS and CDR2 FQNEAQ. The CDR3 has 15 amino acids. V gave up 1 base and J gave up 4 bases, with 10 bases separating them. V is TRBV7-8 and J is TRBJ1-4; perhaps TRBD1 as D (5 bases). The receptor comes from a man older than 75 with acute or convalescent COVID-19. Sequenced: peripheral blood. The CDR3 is CASSLEGLINEKLFF. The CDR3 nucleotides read TGTGCCAGCAGCTTAGAGGGACTCATTAATGAAAAACTGTTTTTT.